The 7 T cell receptor beta chains in this list originate from one sample, sequenced in a study of T cell repertoires in cytomegalovirus infection. TCRdb itself ran the reads through MiXCR, one entry per CDR3 protein. The sample lists roughly 180,000 distinct CDR3 sequences; about 15% were seen once. Specimen: CD8+ T cells from PBMCs. These receptors were taken from a human donor in good health (CMV status not recorded). Some clones in this sample may be carry-over from other donors' samples.

This clonotype was found a few times. The chain uses TRBV6-4 and TRBJ2-2; 8 bases map to TRBD2. The V segment lost 4 bases and the J segment 4 bases; nucleotides outside the gene matches: 5. This CDR3 comprises 15 residues. Looked up from germline, CDR1 is MRHNA and CDR2 is SNTAGT. CDR3 bases: TGTGCCAGCAGTGGGGAAAGCGGGGGCACCGGGGAGCTGTTTTTT. Amino acid sequence: CASSGESGGTGELFF.

The J gene is TRBJ2-2, the V gene TRBV28; the D call may be TRBD1 or TRBD2 (5 bases each). The CDR3 is 15 amino acids. Looked up from germline, CDR1 is MDHEN and CDR2 is SYDVKM. V gave up 5 bases and J gave up 1 base, with 11 bases separating them. The CDR3 region is CASSPPGLNTGELFF. Here the CDR3 DNA reads TGTGCCAGCAGTCCTCCGGGGCTGAACACCGGGGAGCTGTTTTTT.

The genes are TRBV11-1 and TRBJ2-7, with TRBD1 as a possible D gene (6 bases). Trimming removed 4 bases from V and 0 bases from J, with 10 bases in between. Germline CDR1 is SGHAT and CDR2 is FQDESV (reference sequence). CDR3 length: 14 amino acids. Here the CDR3 DNA reads TGTGCCAGCAGCTCCCGGGACATCTCCTACGAGCAGTACTTC. Protein: CASSSRDISYEQYF.

The chain uses TRBV12-3 or TRBV12-4 and TRBJ2-3; D is ambiguous. This CDR3 contains 14 residues. V lost 2 bases and J 1 base, leaving 7 bases between the germline ends. The CDR3 DNA is TGTGCCAGCAGTTTAAAGAGAGGCACAGATACGCAGTATTTT. This gives the protein CASSLKRGTDTQYF.

This chain uses TRBV6-5 with TRBJ2-7; D possibly corresponds to TRBD1 (6 bases). V was pared by 7 bases and J by 3 bases, with 22 bases between. The CDR3 consists of 16 residues. CDR1 and CDR2 (germline): MNHEY, SVGAGI. The CDR3 sequence: CASTNRPQGKNYEQYF. The CDR3 bases are TGTGCCAGCACCAATCGACCTCAGGGGAAGAACTACGAGCAGTACTTC.

This clonotype was counted only a few times. The chain carries TRBV4-2 and TRBJ2-1; TRBD1 might be the D (5 bases). This CDR3 contains 16 residues. The germline gives CDR1 LGHNA, CDR2 YNFKEQ. Trimming left V 4 bases short and J 6 bases short, with 19 bases between. CDR3 DNA: TGTGCCAGCAGCCCGTCGGAGATGGGGCCCGTCAATGAGCAGTTCTTC. Translation: CASSPSEMGPVNEQFF.

Details on this clonotype: Lacking the conserved final phenylalanine or tryptophan, this CDR3 likely reflects a read error. The chain carries TRBV7-8 and TRBJ2-5; TRBD1 aligns across 8 bases. V shed 5 bases and J 5 bases; nucleotides not matched to a gene: 10. Germline V gene sequence: CDR1 SGHVS, CDR2 FQNEAQ. The CDR3 runs to 15 residues. As DNA, the CDR3 is TGTGCCAGCAGCCGTCCGGGACAGGCCGGGGAGACCCAGTACTTA. Translation gives CASSRPGQAGETQYL.